The sequence of this T cell receptor beta chain was determined in a study of cytomegalovirus exposure and HLA in healthy donors. Study overall: The same platform was used for the approximately 120 validation repertoires as for the 600 to 700 first-cohort repertoires, as reported in a later analysis.

Clones were sequenced by immunoSEQ multiplex PCR, and TCRdb holds only the in-frame ones, with some missing. This table holds around 150,000 clones, 70% to 85% found once. Per germline, CDR1 MNHNS and CDR2 SASEGT. CDR3 length equals 16 residues. The J segment lost 0 bases and the V segment lost 1 base, leaving 5 bases of the junction unmatched. This sequence joins TRBV6-1 and TRBJ2-5, with 7 bases matching TRBD1. The sequencing input was PBMCs. This TCR derives from a man aged 30 to 39 in good health and CMV-seropositive. The CDR3 spells CASSEGSRGNQETQYF. Here the CDR3 DNA reads TGTGCCAGCAGTGAAGGGAGCAGGGGGAACCAAGAGACCCAGTACTTC.